This TCR beta chain was recorded in a study of CD8+CD57+ T cells in acquired aplastic anemia. The wider study: Around 3.5 ug was the average amount of DNA from sorted CD4+ and CD8+ cells.

CDR3 and TCR beta VDJ profiling relied on genomic DNA as the template. TCRdb passed the reads through MiXCR, listing each CDR3 protein once. The repertoire holds about 35,000 distinct CDR3 sequences, with 75% to 85% as singletons. Between the trimmed V and J ends, which lost 7 bases and 0 bases, there was a span of 10 bases. The CDR3 length is 14 residues. Germline CDR1 and CDR2: LNHDA and SQIVND (reference sequence). Whole-study findings and limits: Sharing between patients and controls was observed for twenty-nine CD8+ CDR3 sequences. Statistical testing detected no significant gap in CD8+ Simpson's diversity between patients and controls.

With regard to this clonotype: What it binds is not known.

This sequence joins TRBV19 and TRBJ1-5; no firm D call. Sequences were obtained from sorted CD4+, CD8+, or CD8+CD57+ T cells (not recorded which) from PBMCs. The receptor was derived from a human donor in good health, serving as a control. This CDR3 is CASKAPYSNQPQHF. The CDR3, as DNA: TGTGCCAGTAAGGCACCTTATAGCAATCAGCCCCAGCATTTT.